This entry lists 18 T cell receptor beta chains sequenced from one sample in a study of blood T cells in healthy people across ages. Primed by a sample-barcoded 5' primer and a J-beta primer mix, a second PCR proceeded for 7 to 11 cycles. Using its own MiXCR run on the 5' RACE reads, TCRdb lists one record per CDR3 protein. The data show about 1.8 million distinct CDR3 sequences, roughly 50% seen once. The sequenced material came from blood. Receptor source: a woman between 40 and 50 years old in good health.

This clonotype was picked up many times. The V call is TRBV25-1, the J call TRBJ2-7, with D perhaps matching TRBD1 (5 bases). This CDR3 is 13 amino acids long. Between the trimmed V and J ends, which lost 4 bases and 1 base, there was a span of 8 bases. Looked up from germline, CDR1 is MGHDK and CDR2 is SYGVNS. CDR3 in amino acids: CASSVQGSYEQYF. CDR3 in DNA: TGTGCCAGCAGTGTCCAGGGATCCTACGAGCAGTACTTC.

This clonotype occurred many times. J is TRBJ2-7 and V is TRBV20-1; possibly TRBD2 for D (5 bases). Germline V CDR1 and CDR2: DFQATT, SNEGSKA (reference sequence). The CDR3 covers 12 residues. CDR3 amino acids: CSARRGTYEQYF. CDR3 in DNA: TGCAGCGCGCGTCGGGGTACCTACGAGCAGTACTTC.

This clonotype was found many times. V usage is TRBV20-1 and J usage is TRBJ2-5; tentatively, D is TRBD2 (5 bases). From germline, CDR1 is DFQATT and CDR2 SNEGSKA (reference sequence). This CDR3 region has 11 residues. The CDR3 sequence is CSAGRGETQYF. The CDR3 coding sequence is TGCAGCGCTGGACGGGGAGAGACCCAGTACTTC.

This sequence joins TRBV4-2 and TRBJ2-5, with 14 bases aligning to TRBD2. The ends lost 1 base at V and 2 bases at J; junction bases unmatched: 3. Germline assignment: CDR1 LGHNA and CDR2 YNFKEQ. The length of the CDR3 is 17 residues. CDR3 nucleotide sequence: TGTGCCAGCAGCCAAGGACTAGCGGGGGGGACACAAGAGACCCAGTACTTC. This sequence encodes CASSQGLAGGTQETQYF.

This rearrangement joins TRBV7-2 to TRBJ1-2; TRBD1 might be the D (6 bases). Germline CDR1 SGHTA, CDR2 FQGNSA. V was cut by 5 bases and J by 6 bases, with 19 bases left in between. There are 15 residues in the CDR3. Here the CDR3 reads CASSPYRQANHGYTF. The CDR3 coding sequence is TGTGCCAGCAGCCCCTACCGACAGGCGAACCATGGCTACACCTTC.

This clonotype appeared a few times. The chain couples TRBV7-3 to TRBJ2-4; D is perhaps TRBD1 (5 bases). The V end was cut by 2 bases, the J end by 7 bases, with 15 bases between. Looked up from germline, CDR1 is SGHTA and CDR2 is FQGTGA. CDR3 length: 15 residues. The CDR3 DNA is TGTGCCAGCAGCTTAGACAGCTCCTCGCGTAACATTCAGTACTTC. It translates to CASSLDSSSRNIQYF.

The chain links TRBV7-8 to TRBJ2-3; 7 bases map to TRBD1. The ends lost 1 base at V and 6 bases at J; junction bases unmatched: 10. The CDR3 is 16 residues long. CDR1 is SGHVS and CDR2 is FQNEAQ in the germline V gene. CDR3: CASSLGPRGGRDTQYF. The CDR3 nucleotides read TGTGCCAGCAGCTTAGGCCCCCGAGGGGGCCGGGATACGCAGTATTTT. The full variable domain, completed using reference TRBV7-8 and TRBJ2-3, is GAGVSQSPRYKVAKRGQDVALRCDPISGHVSLFWYQQALGQGPEFLTYFQNEAQLDKSGLPSDRFFAERPEGSVSTLKIQRTQQEDSAVYLCASSLGPRGGRDTQYFGPGTRLTVL.

V is TRBV12-3 or TRBV12-4 and J is TRBJ1-2; 7 positions agree with TRBD1. Trimming cost V 7 bases and J 5 bases; bases outside gene matches: 13. The CDR3 consists of 15 residues. In nucleotides, the CDR3 is TGTGCCAGCACTTCAGGGGGGCTGGTTAGATATGGCTACACCTTC. It codes for CASTSGGLVRYGYTF.

This rearrangement joins TRBV4-1 to TRBJ2-7; tentative D call: TRBD2 (6 bases). The CDR3 contains 18 residues. The V gene lost 0 bases and the J gene lost 1 base, with 19 bases spanning the gap. Germline-derived CDR1 and CDR2 are MGHRA and YSYEKL. The CDR3 DNA follows: TGCGCCAGCAGCCAAGATCCTCCAATGGCAGGGAGGTCCTACGAGCAGTACTTC. Encoded protein: CASSQDPPMAGRSYEQYF.

This clonotype was recorded many times. The chain has TRBV7-2 and TRBJ2-3; no reliable D call. Germline V gene sequence: CDR1 SGHTA, CDR2 FQGNSA. The CDR3 runs 14 residues. Trimming stripped 2 bases from V and 1 base from J, with 7 bases between. CDR3 bases: TGTGCCAGCAGCTTAAGACCGGGCACAGATACGCAGTATTTT. This sequence encodes CASSLRPGTDTQYF.

This clonotype was picked up many times. V and J are TRBV25-1 and TRBJ1-2, with a weak D call TRBD1 (5 bases). The CDR3 runs 15 residues. V was cut by 1 base and J by 1 base, with 10 bases left in between. Germline loops: CDR1 MGHDK, CDR2 SYGVNS. This CDR3 is CASSESARVNYGYTF. CDR3 nucleotides: TGTGCCAGCAGTGAATCGGCCAGGGTTAACTATGGCTACACCTTC.

The J gene is TRBJ2-7, the V gene TRBV27; tentative D call: TRBD1 (5 bases). Trimming took off 5 bases at V and 6 bases at J, with 20 bases between the two ends. CDR1 MNHEY and CDR2 SMNVEV come from the germline V gene (reference sequence). The CDR3 consists of 15 residues. The chain's CDR3 is CASSPQGLGAREQYF. DNA of the CDR3: TGTGCCAGCAGTCCTCAGGGCCTAGGGGCTCGCGAGCAGTACTTC.

The chain is built from TRBV6-2 or TRBV6-3 and TRBJ1-2; 7 bases agree with TRBD1. The V segment lost 6 bases and the J segment 8 bases; nucleotides outside the gene matches: 12. Per germline, CDR1 MNHEY and CDR2 SVGEGT. The CDR3 is made up of 14 amino acids. The CDR3 loop is CASRRPGQSSGYTF. As DNA, the CDR3 is TGTGCCAGCAGACGACCGGGACAGTCTAGCGGCTACACCTTC.

This clonotype was detected only a few times. The rearrangement joins TRBV7-9 to TRBJ2-1; D perhaps matches TRBD1 (5 bases). There are 13 residues in the CDR3. Trimming removed 11 bases from V and 6 bases from J, with 17 bases in between. The germline CDR1 and CDR2 sequences are SEHNR and FQNEAQ (reference sequence). The CDR3 DNA reads as TGTGCCCAGGAGCCAGGGCCGTTCAATGAGCAGTTCTTC. It specifies CAQEPGPFNEQFF.

This clonotype has a handful of counts. The gene calls are TRBV5-1 and TRBJ2-7; TRBD2 is a possible D gene (5 bases). The CDR3 runs to 12 residues. Germline loops: CDR1 SGHRS, CDR2 YFSETQ. Between the trimmed V and J ends, which lost 3 bases and 6 bases, there was a span of 10 bases. CDR3 nucleotide sequence: TGCGCCAGCAGCTCGGGCGGGCCCGAGCAGTACTTC. Residues: CASSSGGPEQYF.

The rearrangement links TRBV7-3 to TRBJ2-3; D possibly matches TRBD1 or TRBD2 (6 bases each). Germline CDR1 and CDR2: SGHTA and FQGTGA. The CDR3 length is 16 residues. V lost 5 bases and J 10 bases, leaving 25 bases between the germline ends. CDR3 DNA: TGTGCCAGCAGCCCATCCCCGTCTGTAGGGGGGTCGGCGCAGTATTTT. It specifies CASSPSPSVGGSAQYF.

Many counts were recorded for this clonotype. In DNA form, the CDR3 reads TGTGCCAGCAGCTTCGGTGATTCACCCCTCCACTTT. Residues: CASSFGDSPLHF. The chain uses TRBV11-2 and TRBJ1-6; D is unclear. V dropped 3 bases and J dropped 8 bases, with 5 bases sitting between them. Germline V CDR1 and CDR2: SGHAT, FQNNGV. The CDR3 spans 12 residues.

In nucleotides, the CDR3 is TGTGCCAGCAGCTTAGTCGGGGCTAGCGGGGGGCAAAACATTCAGTACTTC. Translated: CASSLVGASGGQNIQYF. The chain is built from TRBV11-2 and TRBJ2-4, with 11 positions matching TRBD2. The CDR3 is 17 amino acids. The V gene's germline CDR1 is SGHAT and CDR2 FQNNGV. V was pared by 1 base and J by 5 bases, with 7 bases of the junction left unmatched.